The TCR beta chain under discussion was sequenced for a study of T cell responses to AZD1222 COVID-19 vaccine. The repertoire was sequenced with immunoSEQ multiplex PCR; TCRdb's copy has only in-frame clones and lacks some. The table records around 140,000 clones, 90% of them present only once. The germline V gene has CDR1 SGDLS and CDR2 YYNGEE. This CDR3 contains 14 residues. The ends were cut back, 4 bases at V and 4 bases at J, with 14 bases in the middle. This clonotype originated in an adult in good health. This specimen consisted of peripheral blood, obtained on day 0 of AZD1222 vaccination. This sequence joins TRBV9 and TRBJ1-1; D gene uncertain. As DNA, the CDR3 is TGTGCCAGCAGCCTCCGGGCAGTAAGCACTGAAGCTTTCTTT. Amino acids: CASSLRAVSTEAFF.